This TCR beta chain was documented in a study of PD-1 blockade in classical Hodgkin lymphoma. General study points: Differences between repertoires have undefined causes, possibly disease activity or prior therapy.

A word on this clone: Its antigen remains unknown.

Time point specified: newly diagnosed, previously untreated cHL patient sample. Isolation of CD4+ T cells from thawed PBMCs was performed by magnetic negative selection. Comparators were PBMCs taken from newly diagnosed, untreated classical Hodgkin lymphoma. V lost 5 bases and J lost 7, with 20 bases in between. The V gene's germline CDR1 is SGHTA and CDR2 FQGNSA. The CDR3 covers 15 residues. Sequencing used immunoSEQ multiplex PCR; TCRdb keeps in-frame clones, though not all of them. The table includes about 34,000 clones, around nine tenths detected once. The receptor's source is a human donor with classical Hodgkin lymphoma. V and J are TRBV7-2 and TRBJ2-5; TRBD1 is a possible D gene (6 bases). Sample: CD4+ T cells from blood. The CDR3 DNA reads TGTGCCAGCAGCCCCGAGGGGGTGGGATCGTCGACCCAGTACTTC. It codes for CASSPEGVGSSTQYF.